This T cell receptor beta chain derives from a study of T cell changes during pregnancy in multiple sclerosis (dated by TCRdb to the late 2010s). For the wider study: The study examined how the T cell repertoire changed over the course of pregnancy in women with multiple sclerosis.

The library was built by means of the immunoSEQ multiplex PCR assay. TCRdb limited this immuneACCESS table to in-frame rearrangements with V and J called. A share of clones is missing; checked studies link under half to unresolved V genes, and the rest is unexplained. The sample table contains roughly 40,000 clones; only one count was recorded for 91% of them. The leading ten clones occupy around 0.78% of the sample. From its cysteine to its phenylalanine, the CDR3 spans 14 amino acids. The retained sequence is limited to the CDR3, 42 bases, with the frame set at the first base. The germline V gene (reference sequence) yields SGHAT for CDR1 and FQDESV for CDR2. Trimming costs V 3 bases and J 1 base, and their ends lie 4 bases apart. The count of this clone is one. Its recognized antigen is unknown. Base-call qualities are not available, and no considerably larger clone is one nucleotide away.

The receptor chain draws on TRBV11-1 and TRBJ2-6; there is no confident call for the D gene. Sequencing used CD4+ T cells from peripheral blood mononuclear cells, obtained before pregnancy. This receptor was obtained from a female donor with multiple sclerosis, enrolled in a pregnancy study. In nucleotides, the sequence is TGTGCCAGCAGCTTCAGGTCTGGGGCCAACGTCCTGACTTTC. It encodes CASSFRSGANVLTF.